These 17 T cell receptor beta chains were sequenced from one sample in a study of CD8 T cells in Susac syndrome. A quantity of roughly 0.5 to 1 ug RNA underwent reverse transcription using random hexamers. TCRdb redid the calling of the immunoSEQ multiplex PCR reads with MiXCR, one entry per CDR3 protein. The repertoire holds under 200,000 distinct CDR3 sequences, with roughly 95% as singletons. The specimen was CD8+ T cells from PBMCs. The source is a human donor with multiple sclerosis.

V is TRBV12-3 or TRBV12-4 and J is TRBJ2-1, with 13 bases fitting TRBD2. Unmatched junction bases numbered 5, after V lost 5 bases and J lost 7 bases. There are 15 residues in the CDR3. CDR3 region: CASSPGLAGTNEQFF. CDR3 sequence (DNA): TGTGCCAGCAGTCCGGGACTAGCGGGAACAAATGAGCAGTTCTTC.

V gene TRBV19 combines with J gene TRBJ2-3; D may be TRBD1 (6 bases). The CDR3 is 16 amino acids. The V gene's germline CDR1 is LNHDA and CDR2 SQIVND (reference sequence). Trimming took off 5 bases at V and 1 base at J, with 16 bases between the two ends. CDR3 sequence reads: CASSWSGADGTDTQYF. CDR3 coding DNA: TGTGCCAGTAGTTGGTCAGGGGCGGACGGCACAGATACGCAGTATTTT.

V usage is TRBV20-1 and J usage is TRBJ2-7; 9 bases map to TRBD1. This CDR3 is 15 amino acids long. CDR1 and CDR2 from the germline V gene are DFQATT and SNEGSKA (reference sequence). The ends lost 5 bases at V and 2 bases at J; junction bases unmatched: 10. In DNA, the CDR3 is TGCAGTGCTCCTTCAGGACAGGGGCTAACCTACGAGCAGTACTTC. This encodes CSAPSGQGLTYEQYF.

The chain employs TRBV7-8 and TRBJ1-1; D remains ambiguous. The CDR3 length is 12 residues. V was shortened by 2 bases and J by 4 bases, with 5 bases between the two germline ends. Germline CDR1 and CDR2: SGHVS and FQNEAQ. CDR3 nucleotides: TGTGCCAGCAGCTTATCGGTCACTGAAGCTTTCTTT. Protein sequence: CASSLSVTEAFF.

As DNA, the CDR3 is TGCAGTGCTAGAGATCTGGGACAACTCTATGGCTACACCTTC. Translated, it gives CSARDLGQLYGYTF. This chain connects TRBV20-1 to TRBJ1-2; perhaps TRBD1 as D (6 bases). Trimming shortened V by 0 bases and J by 4 bases, and 12 bases separated the two germline ends. Looked up from germline, CDR1 is DFQATT and CDR2 is SNEGSKA (reference sequence). CDR3 size: 14 residues.

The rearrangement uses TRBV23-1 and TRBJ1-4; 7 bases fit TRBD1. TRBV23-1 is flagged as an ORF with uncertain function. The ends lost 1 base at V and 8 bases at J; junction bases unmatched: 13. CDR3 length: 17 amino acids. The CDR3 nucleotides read TGCGCCAGCAGTCAATGGGGACAGCGAAATCGAGGGGAAAAACTGTTTTTT. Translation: CASSQWGQRNRGEKLFF.

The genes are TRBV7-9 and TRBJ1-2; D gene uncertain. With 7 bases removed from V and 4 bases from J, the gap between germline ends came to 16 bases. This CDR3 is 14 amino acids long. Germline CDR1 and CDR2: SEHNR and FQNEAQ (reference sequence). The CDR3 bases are TGTGCCAGCACCAGCCGGGCGGAAACCTATGGCTACACCTTC. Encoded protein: CASTSRAETYGYTF.

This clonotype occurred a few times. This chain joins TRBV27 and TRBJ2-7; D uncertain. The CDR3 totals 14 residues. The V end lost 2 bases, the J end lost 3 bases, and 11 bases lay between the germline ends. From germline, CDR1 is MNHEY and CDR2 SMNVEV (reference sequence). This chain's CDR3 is CASSLDQGSYEQYF. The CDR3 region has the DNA TGTGCCAGCAGTTTAGATCAAGGCAGCTACGAGCAGTACTTC.

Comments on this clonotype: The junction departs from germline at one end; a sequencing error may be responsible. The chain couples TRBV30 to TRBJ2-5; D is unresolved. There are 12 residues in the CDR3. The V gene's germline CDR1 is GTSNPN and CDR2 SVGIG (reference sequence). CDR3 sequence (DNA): TGTGCCTGGAGAGCCTATCGAGAGACCCGGTACTTC. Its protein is CAWRAYRETRYF.

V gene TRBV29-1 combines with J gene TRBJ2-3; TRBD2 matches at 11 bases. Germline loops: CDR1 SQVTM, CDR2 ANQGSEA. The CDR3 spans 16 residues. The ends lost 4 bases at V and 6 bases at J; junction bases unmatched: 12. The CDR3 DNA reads TGCAGCGTTGTTGGGACTAGCGGAGGAGTAATGGATACGCAGTATTTT. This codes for CSVVGTSGGVMDTQYF.

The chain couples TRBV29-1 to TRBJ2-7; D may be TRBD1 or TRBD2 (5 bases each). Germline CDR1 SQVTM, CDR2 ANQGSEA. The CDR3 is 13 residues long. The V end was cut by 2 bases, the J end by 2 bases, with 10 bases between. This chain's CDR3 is CSVEWDGTYEQYF. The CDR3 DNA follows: TGCAGCGTTGAATGGGACGGCACCTACGAGCAGTACTTC.

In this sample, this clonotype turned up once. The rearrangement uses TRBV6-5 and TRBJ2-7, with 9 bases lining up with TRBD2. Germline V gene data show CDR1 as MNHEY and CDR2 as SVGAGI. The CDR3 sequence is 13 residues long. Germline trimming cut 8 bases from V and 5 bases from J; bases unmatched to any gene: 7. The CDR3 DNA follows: TGTGCCAGCTCTGGGACTAGCAGAGACGAGCAGTACTTC. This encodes CASSGTSRDEQYF.

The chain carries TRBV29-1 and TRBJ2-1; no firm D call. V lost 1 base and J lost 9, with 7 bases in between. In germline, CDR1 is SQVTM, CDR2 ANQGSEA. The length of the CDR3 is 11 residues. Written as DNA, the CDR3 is TGCAGCGTTGAAGGGGGTATTGAGCAGTTCTTC. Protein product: CSVEGGIEQFF.

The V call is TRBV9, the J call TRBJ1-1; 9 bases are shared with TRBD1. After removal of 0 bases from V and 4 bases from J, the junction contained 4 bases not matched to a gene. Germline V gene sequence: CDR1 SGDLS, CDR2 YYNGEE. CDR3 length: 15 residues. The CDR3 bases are TGTGCCAGCAGCGTAGATGGGACAGGGTTCACTGAAGCTTTCTTT. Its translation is CASSVDGTGFTEAFF.

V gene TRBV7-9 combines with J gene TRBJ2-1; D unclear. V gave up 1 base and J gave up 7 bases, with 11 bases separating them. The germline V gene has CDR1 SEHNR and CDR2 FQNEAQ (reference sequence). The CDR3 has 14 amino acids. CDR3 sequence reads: CASSLVLSRNEQFF. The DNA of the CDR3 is TGTGCCAGCAGCTTAGTTCTGTCCCGGAATGAGCAGTTCTTC.

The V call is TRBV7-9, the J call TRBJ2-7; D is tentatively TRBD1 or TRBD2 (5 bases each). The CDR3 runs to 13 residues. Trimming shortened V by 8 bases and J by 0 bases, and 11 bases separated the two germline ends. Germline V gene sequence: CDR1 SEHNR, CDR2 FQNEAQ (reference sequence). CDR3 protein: CASDRDGSYEQYF. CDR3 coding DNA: TGTGCCAGCGATAGGGACGGCTCCTACGAGCAGTACTTC.

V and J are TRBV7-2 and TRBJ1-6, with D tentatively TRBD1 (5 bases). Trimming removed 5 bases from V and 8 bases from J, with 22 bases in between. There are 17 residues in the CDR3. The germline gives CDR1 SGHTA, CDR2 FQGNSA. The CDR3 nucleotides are TGTGCCAGCAGCCTCCTTGGTGGGGGGAGGACTGATTCACCCCTCCACTTT. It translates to CASSLLGGGRTDSPLHF.